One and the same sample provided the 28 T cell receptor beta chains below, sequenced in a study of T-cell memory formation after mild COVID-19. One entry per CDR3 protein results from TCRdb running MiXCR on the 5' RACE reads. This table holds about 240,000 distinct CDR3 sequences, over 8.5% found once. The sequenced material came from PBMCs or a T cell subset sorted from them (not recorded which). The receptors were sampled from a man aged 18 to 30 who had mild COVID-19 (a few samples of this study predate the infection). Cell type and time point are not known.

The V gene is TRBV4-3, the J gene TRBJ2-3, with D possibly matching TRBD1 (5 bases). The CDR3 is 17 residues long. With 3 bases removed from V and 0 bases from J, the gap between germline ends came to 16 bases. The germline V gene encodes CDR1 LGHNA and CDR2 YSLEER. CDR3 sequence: CASSQQTAGISTDTQYF. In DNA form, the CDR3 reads TGCGCCAGCAGCCAGCAGACAGCCGGAATAAGCACAGATACGCAGTATTTT.

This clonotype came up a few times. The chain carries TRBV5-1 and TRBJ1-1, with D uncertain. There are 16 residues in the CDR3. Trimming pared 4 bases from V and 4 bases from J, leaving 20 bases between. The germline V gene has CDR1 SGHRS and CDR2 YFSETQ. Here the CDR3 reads CASSRASGGFATEAFF. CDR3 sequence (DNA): TGCGCCAGCAGCCGAGCCTCTGGTGGTTTTGCCACTGAAGCTTTCTTT.

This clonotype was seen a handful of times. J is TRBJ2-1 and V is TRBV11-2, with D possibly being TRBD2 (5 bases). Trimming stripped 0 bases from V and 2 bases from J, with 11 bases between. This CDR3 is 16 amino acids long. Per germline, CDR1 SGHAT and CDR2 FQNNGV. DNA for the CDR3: TGTGCCAGCAGCTTAGAAATACTAGTACCCTACAATGAGCAGTTCTTC. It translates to CASSLEILVPYNEQFF.

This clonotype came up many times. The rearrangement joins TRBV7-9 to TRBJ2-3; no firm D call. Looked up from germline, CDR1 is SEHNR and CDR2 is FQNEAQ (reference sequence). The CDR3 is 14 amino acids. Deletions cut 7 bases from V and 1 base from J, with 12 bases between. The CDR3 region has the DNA TGTGCCAGCACCCCCCAAGGACGCACAGATACGCAGTATTTT. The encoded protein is CASTPQGRTDTQYF.

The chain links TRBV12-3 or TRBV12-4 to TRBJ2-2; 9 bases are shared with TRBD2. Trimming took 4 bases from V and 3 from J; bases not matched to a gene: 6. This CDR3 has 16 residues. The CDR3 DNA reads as TGTGCCAGCAGTTCCGCCCGACTAGCGGACACCGGGGAGCTGTTTTTT. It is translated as CASSSARLADTGELFF.

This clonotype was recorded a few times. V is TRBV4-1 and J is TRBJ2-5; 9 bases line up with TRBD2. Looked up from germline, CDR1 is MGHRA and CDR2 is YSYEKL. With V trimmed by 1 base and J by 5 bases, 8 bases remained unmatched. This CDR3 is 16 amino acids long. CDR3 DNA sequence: TGCGCCAGCAGCCAAGTCTATGGCGGGGGGGCGGAGACCCAGTACTTC. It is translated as CASSQVYGGGAETQYF.

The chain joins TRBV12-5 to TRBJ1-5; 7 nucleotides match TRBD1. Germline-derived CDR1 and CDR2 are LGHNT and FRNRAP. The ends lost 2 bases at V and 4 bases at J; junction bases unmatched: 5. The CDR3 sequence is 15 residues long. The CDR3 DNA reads TGTGCTAGTGGTTTGTCCGGGACAGCGAATCAGCCCCAGCATTTT. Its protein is CASGLSGTANQPQHF. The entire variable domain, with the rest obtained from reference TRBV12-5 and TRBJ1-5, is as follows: DARVTQTPRHKVTEMGQEVTMRCQPILGHNTVFWYRQTMMQGLELLAYFRNRAPLDDSGMPKDRFSAEMPDATLATLKIQPSEPRDSAVYFCASGLSGTANQPQHFGDGTRLSIL.

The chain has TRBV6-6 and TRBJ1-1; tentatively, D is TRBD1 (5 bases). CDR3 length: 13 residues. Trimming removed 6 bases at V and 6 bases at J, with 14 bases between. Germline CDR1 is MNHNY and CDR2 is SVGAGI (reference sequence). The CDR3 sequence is CASSPTLGAEAFF. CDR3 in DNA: TGTGCCAGCAGCCCAACTTTAGGGGCTGAAGCTTTCTTT.

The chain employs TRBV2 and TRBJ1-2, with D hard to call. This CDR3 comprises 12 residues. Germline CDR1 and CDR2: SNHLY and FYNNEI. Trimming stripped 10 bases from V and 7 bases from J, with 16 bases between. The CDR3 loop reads CATTDVGRGYTF. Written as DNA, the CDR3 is TGTGCCACTACGGACGTCGGTCGTGGCTACACCTTC.

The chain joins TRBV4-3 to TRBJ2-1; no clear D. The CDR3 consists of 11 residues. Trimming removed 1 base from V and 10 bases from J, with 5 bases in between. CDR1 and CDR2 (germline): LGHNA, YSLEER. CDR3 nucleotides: TGCGCCAGCAGCCAAGCTCACGAGCAGTTCTTC. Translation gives CASSQAHEQFF.

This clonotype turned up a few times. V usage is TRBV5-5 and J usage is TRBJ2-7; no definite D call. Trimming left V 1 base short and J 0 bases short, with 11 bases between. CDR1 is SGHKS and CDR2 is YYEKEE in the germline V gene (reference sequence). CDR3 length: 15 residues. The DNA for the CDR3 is TGTGCCAGCAGCTTGAGTGGAGCGTACTCCTACGAGCAGTACTTC. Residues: CASSLSGAYSYEQYF.

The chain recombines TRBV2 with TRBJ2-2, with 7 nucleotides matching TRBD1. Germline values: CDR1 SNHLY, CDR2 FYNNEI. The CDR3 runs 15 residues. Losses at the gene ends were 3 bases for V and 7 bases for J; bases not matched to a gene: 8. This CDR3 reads CASSDLTGSGGELFF. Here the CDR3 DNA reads TGTGCCAGCAGTGACCTGACAGGGTCCGGCGGGGAGCTGTTTTTT.

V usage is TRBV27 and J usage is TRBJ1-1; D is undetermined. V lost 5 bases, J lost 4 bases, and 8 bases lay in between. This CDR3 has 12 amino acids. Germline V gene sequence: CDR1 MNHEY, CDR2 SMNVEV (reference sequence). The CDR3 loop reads CASSTGFTEAFF. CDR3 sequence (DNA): TGTGCCAGCAGTACCGGTTTCACTGAAGCTTTCTTT.

DNA of the CDR3: TGTGCTAGTGGTTTGGTACTAGCCCCAACCTTCCGGGAGCTGTTTTTT. Translation: CASGLVLAPTFRELFF. The rearrangement links TRBV12-5 to TRBJ2-2, with a tentative D call TRBD2 (6 bases). Trimming took off 0 bases at V and 9 bases at J, with 17 bases between the two ends. The CDR3 runs 16 residues. Germline-derived CDR1 and CDR2 are LGHNT and FRNRAP.

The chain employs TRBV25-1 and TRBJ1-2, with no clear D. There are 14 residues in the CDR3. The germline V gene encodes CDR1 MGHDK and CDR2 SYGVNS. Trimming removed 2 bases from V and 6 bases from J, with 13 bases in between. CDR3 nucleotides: TGTGCCAGCAGTGAAAGAGGTACGGTGAATGGCTACACCTTC. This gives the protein CASSERGTVNGYTF.

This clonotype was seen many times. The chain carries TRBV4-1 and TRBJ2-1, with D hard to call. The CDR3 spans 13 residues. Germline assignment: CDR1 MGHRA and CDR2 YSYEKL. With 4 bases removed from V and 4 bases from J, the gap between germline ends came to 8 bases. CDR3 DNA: TGCGCCAGCAGCCGCGGCCTATACAATGAGCAGTTCTTC. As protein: CASSRGLYNEQFF.

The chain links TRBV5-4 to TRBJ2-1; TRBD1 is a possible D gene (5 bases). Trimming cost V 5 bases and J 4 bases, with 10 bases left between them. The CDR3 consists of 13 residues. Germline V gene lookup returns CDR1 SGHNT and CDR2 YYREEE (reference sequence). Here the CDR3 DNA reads TGTGCCAGCAGGGACAATTATTACAATGAGCAGTTCTTC. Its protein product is CASRDNYYNEQFF.

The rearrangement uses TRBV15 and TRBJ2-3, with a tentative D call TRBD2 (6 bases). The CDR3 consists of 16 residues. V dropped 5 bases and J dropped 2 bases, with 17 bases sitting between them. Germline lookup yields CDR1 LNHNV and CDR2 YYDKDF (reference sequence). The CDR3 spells CATSGPAGMFTDTQYF. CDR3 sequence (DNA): TGTGCCACCAGCGGCCCGGCGGGGATGTTCACAGATACGCAGTATTTT.

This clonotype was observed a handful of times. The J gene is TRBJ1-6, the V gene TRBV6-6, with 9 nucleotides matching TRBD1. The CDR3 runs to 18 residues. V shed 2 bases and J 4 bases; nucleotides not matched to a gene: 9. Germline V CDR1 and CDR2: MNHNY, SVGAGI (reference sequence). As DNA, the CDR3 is TGTGCCAGCAGTTACCCGACCGGACAGGGGACATATAATTCACCCCTCCACTTT. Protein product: CASSYPTGQGTYNSPLHF.

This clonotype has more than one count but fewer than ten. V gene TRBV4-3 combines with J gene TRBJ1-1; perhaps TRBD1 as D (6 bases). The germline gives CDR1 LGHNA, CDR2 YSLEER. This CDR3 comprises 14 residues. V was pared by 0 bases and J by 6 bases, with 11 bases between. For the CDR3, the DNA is TGCGCCAGCAGCCAAGATCTTCGGGGGCCTGAAGCTTTCTTT. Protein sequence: CASSQDLRGPEAFF.

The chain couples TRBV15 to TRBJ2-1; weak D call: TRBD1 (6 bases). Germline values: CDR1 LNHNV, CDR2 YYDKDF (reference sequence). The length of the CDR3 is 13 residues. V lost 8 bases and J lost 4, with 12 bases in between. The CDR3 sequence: CATGWDMYNEQFF. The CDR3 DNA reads TGTGCCACCGGTTGGGACATGTACAATGAGCAGTTCTTC.

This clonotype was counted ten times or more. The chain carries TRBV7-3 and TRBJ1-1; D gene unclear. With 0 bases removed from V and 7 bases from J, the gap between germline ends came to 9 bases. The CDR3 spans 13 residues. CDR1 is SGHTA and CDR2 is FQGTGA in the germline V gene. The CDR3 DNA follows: TGTGCCAGCAGCTTAACTGTCAGTAGTGAAGCTTTCTTT. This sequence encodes CASSLTVSSEAFF.

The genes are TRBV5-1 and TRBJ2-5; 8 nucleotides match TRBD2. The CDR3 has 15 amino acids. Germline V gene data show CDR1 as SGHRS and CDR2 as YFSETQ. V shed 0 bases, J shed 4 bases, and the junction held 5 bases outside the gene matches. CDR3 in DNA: TGCGCCAGCAGCTTGGACAGCGGGGGACTAGAGACCCAGTACTTC. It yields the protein CASSLDSGGLETQYF.

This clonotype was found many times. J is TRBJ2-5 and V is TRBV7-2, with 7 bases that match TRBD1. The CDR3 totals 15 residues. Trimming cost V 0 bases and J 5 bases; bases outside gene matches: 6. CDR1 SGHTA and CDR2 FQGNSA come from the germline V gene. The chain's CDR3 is CASSLATGSRETQYF. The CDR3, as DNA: TGTGCCAGCAGCTTAGCGACAGGGTCTAGGGAGACCCAGTACTTC.

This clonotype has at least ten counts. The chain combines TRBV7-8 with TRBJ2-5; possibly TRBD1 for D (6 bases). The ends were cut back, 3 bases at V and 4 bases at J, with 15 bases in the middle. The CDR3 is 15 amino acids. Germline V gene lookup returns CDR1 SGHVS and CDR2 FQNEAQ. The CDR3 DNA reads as TGTGCCAGCAGCTTGTTCCCAGGGGCCCGAGAGACCCAGTACTTC. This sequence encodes CASSLFPGARETQYF.

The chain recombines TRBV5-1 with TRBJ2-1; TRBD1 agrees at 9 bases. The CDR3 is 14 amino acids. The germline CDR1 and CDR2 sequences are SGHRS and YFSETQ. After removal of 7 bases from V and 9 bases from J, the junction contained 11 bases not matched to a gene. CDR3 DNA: TGCGCCAGCCGACAGGGGGACAGTAGGAGTGAGCAGTTCTTC. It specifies CASRQGDSRSEQFF.

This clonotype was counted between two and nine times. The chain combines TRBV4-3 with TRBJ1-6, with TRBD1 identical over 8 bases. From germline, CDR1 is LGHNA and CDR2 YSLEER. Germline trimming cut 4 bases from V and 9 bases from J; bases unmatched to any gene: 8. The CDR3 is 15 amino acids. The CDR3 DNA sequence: TGCGCCAGCAGCCCCCAGGACAGGGAGGGTTCACCCCTCCACTTT. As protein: CASSPQDREGSPLHF.

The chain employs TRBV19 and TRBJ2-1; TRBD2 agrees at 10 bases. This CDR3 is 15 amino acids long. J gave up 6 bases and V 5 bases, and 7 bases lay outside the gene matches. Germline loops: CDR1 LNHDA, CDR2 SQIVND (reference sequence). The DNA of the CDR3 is TGTGCCAGTAGTCTGGATGGACTAGCGGCCAATGAGCAGTTCTTC. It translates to CASSLDGLAANEQFF. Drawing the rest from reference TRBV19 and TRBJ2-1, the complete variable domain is DGGITQSPKYLFRKEGQNVTLSCEQNLNHDAMYWYRQDPGQGLRLIYYSQIVNDFQKGDIAEGYSVSREKKESFPLTVTSAQKNPTAFYLCASSLDGLAANEQFFGPGTRLTVL.